This T cell receptor (beta chain) emerged from a study of cytomegalovirus exposure and HLA in healthy donors. Study information: Within an early data release were tens of millions of unique TCRs drawn from HLA-typed donors.

The PCR contained 60 Vbeta and 13 Jbeta primers. Profiled with immunoSEQ multiplex PCR; TCRdb holds only in-frame clones, not every one. The repertoire includes under 200,000 clones, approximately 71% of them detected once, and roughly 7.1% sits in the top ten. V lost 4 bases to trimming and J lost 6 bases, with 19 bases between them. Per germline, CDR1 SNHLY and CDR2 FYNNEI. The CDR3 is made up of 16 amino acids. V usage is TRBV2 and J usage is TRBJ2-4; D might be TRBD1 (6 bases). The clonotype originates from a woman aged 40 to 50 in good health and CMV-seropositive. Sequencing was performed on PBMCs. In nucleotides, the CDR3 is TGTGCCAGCAGTGTCGGCAGGGGATTTTTAGGAAACATTCAGTACTTC. As protein: CASSVGRGFLGNIQYF.